The source of this TCR beta chain is a study of regulatory T cells in long-lasting Graves disease. Study-wide points: Segments TRBV28, TRBJ1-2 and TRBJ2-5 showed preferential usage in persistent disease.

Germline values: CDR1 LNHNV, CDR2 YYDKDF (reference sequence). This CDR3 is built from 16 residues. Time point defined: persistent/refractory GD, antithyroid drugs over 5 years with positive TRAb. RNA from PBMCs was the source of the TCR library. An endocrinology unit in Xi'an, China, supplied the patients. EDTA tubes collected around 10 milliliters of peripheral blood. CDR3-region Arm-PCR and iRepertoire HTBI primers produced the TCR beta libraries. Using its own MiXCR run on the multiplex PCR reads, TCRdb lists one record per CDR3 protein. The table lists 400,000 to 600,000 distinct CDR3 sequences, around a fifth of them singletons, with roughly 7% in the top ten. Notes on this clonotype: The target antigen is unknown. A much larger clone is a single base away; this may be a read error.

The origin of this receptor is a female donor with Graves disease. The sample was peripheral blood mononuclear cells (PBMCs), taken when the disease was refractory, from a patient treated with antithyroid drugs. The rearrangement links TRBV15 to TRBJ1-6; D might be TRBD1 (5 bases). CDR3 nucleotide sequence: TGTGCCACCAGCAGTCCCAAAAGGGGTTATAATCCACCCCTCCACTTT. It translates to CATSSPKRGYNPPLHF.